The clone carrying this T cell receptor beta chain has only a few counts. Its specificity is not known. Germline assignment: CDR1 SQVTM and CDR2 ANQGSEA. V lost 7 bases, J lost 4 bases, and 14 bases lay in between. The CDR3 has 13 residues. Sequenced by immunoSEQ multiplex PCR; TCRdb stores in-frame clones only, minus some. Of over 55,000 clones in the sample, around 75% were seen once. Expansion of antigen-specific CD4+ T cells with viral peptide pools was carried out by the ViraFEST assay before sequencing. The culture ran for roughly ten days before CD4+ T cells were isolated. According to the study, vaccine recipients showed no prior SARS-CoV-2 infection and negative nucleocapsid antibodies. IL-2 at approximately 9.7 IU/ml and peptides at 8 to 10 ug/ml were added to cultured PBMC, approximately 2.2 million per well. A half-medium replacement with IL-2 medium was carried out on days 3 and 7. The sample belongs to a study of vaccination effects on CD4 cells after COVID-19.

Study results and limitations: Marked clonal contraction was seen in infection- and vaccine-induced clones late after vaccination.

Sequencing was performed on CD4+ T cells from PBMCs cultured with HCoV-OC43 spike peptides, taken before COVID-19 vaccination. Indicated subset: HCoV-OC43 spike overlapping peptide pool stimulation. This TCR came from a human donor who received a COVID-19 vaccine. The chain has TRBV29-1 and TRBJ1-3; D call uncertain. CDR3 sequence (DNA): TGCAGCGACGCGCCGCAAAGCGGAAACACCATATATTTT. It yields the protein CSDAPQSGNTIYF.